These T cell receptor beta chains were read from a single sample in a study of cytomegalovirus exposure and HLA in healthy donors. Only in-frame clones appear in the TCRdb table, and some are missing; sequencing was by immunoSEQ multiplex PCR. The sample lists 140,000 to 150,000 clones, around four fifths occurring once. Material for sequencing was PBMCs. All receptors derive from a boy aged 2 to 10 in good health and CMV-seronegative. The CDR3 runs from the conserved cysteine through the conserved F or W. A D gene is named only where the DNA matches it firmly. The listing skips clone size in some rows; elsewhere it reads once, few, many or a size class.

cdr3_nt: TGTGCCAGCAGCTTGGTCGGGAGAGCAAGAGATACGCAGTATTTT; cdr3_aa: CASSLVGRARDTQYF; clone_size: .; v_call: TRBV5-4; j_call: TRBJ2-3; d_call: .
cdr3_nt: TGTGCCAGCAGTGATTCGACCGCTGGGACTAGCGTCTGGAATGAGCAGTTCTTC; cdr3_aa: CASSDSTAGTSVWNEQFF; clone_size: few; v_call: TRBV25-1; j_call: TRBJ2-1; d_call: TRBD2
cdr3_nt: TGTGCCAGCAGCGTAGTAGCCATCAGCTCCTACAATGAGCAGTTCTTC; cdr3_aa: CASSVVAISSYNEQFF; clone_size: .; v_call: TRBV9; j_call: TRBJ2-1; d_call: .
cdr3_nt: TGTGCCAGCAGCGCAGGCGGCGGGGGCTACACCGGGGAGCTGTTTTTT; cdr3_aa: CASSAGGGGYTGELFF; clone_size: .; v_call: TRBV9; j_call: TRBJ2-2; d_call: .
cdr3_nt: TGTGCCAGCAGTACTGACGATACGAGCGCTGAAGCTTTCTTT; cdr3_aa: CASSTDDTSAEAFF; clone_size: once; v_call: TRBV6-1; j_call: TRBJ1-1; d_call: .
cdr3_nt: TGTGCCAGCAGCTTGGCCCCGGGGGAAAAACTGTTTTTT; cdr3_aa: CASSLAPGEKLFF; clone_size: .; v_call: TRBV5-4; j_call: TRBJ1-4; d_call: .
cdr3_nt: TGTGCCAGCCGGGACGGGAGGTACGATAGCAATCAGCCCCAGCATTTT; cdr3_aa: CASRDGRYDSNQPQHF; clone_size: .; v_call: TRBV27; j_call: TRBJ1-5; d_call: .
cdr3_nt: TGCAGCGCATACGCTCCGGGACAGGGTCTCAATGAGCAGTTCTTC; cdr3_aa: CSAYAPGQGLNEQFF; clone_size: few; v_call: TRBV29-1; j_call: TRBJ2-1; d_call: TRBD1
cdr3_nt: TGCGCCAGCAGCCAAGATCCGGGGATAGGAGCCGACAATGAGCAGTTCTTC; cdr3_aa: CASSQDPGIGADNEQFF; clone_size: .; v_call: TRBV4-3; j_call: TRBJ2-1; d_call: .
cdr3_nt: TGTGCCAGCTCACTAGGAACAGGGAGTAGCTATGGCTACACCTTC; cdr3_aa: CASSLGTGSSYGYTF; clone_size: .; v_call: TRBV18; j_call: TRBJ1-2; d_call: .
cdr3_nt: TGTGCCAGTAGTCTCGGGGTTTTAAGACAGGCAGGGGACACTGAAGCTTTCTTT; cdr3_aa: CASSLGVLRQAGDTEAFF; clone_size: .; v_call: TRBV19; j_call: TRBJ1-1; d_call: .
cdr3_nt: TGTGCCAGCAGTGGGGACAGGAACAATCAGCCCCAGCATTTT; cdr3_aa: CASSGDRNNQPQHF; clone_size: few; v_call: TRBV25-1; j_call: TRBJ1-5; d_call: TRBD1
cdr3_nt: TGTGCCAGCAGGGACAGGTCCTACGAGCAGTACTTC; cdr3_aa: CASRDRSYEQYF; clone_size: .; v_call: TRBV6-1; j_call: TRBJ2-7; d_call: TRBD1
cdr3_nt: TGTGCCAACCGGTGGGGACAGACGTACAATGAGCAGTTCTTC; cdr3_aa: CANRWGQTYNEQFF; clone_size: .; v_call: TRBV2; j_call: TRBJ2-1; d_call: TRBD1
cdr3_nt: TGTGCCAGCAGCTTACAGGGCTCTGAAGCTTTCTTT; cdr3_aa: CASSLQGSEAFF; clone_size: .; v_call: TRBV7-9; j_call: TRBJ1-1; d_call: .
cdr3_nt: TGTGCCAGCAGCTTAATTGGGGGAGGGCCGTCAGATACGCAGTATTTT; cdr3_aa: CASSLIGGGPSDTQYF; clone_size: .; v_call: TRBV7-2; j_call: TRBJ2-3; d_call: TRBD2
cdr3_nt: TGTGCCAGCGTAGACAGGGAAGGTGTCGAAGCTTTCTTT; cdr3_aa: CASVDREGVEAFF; clone_size: .; v_call: TRBV2; j_call: TRBJ1-1; d_call: TRBD1
cdr3_nt: TGTGCCAGCAGTGACTTCAGCGGGGGGACTCAAGAGGCCCAGTACTTC; cdr3_aa: CASSDFSGGTQEAQYF; clone_size: .; v_call: TRBV6-4; j_call: TRBJ2-5; d_call: TRBD2
cdr3_nt: TGTGCCAGCAGTGAAGGGGCCAATGAAAAACTGTTTTTT; cdr3_aa: CASSEGANEKLFF; clone_size: .; v_call: TRBV6-1; j_call: TRBJ1-4; d_call: .
cdr3_nt: TGCGCCAGCAGTACACCAGCCGGGACAGGCAACTCTGGGGCCAACGTCCTGACTTTC; cdr3_aa: CASSTPAGTGNSGANVLTF; clone_size: .; v_call: TRBV10-2; j_call: TRBJ2-6; d_call: TRBD1
cdr3_nt: TGTTCCAGCGCGGGGTCCTATAATTACGAGCAGTACTTC; cdr3_aa: CSSAGSYNYEQYF; clone_size: .; v_call: TRBV7-9; j_call: TRBJ2-7; d_call: .
cdr3_nt: TGTGCCATCACCGGGACTAGCGGGAGCGGCGACACCGGGGAGCTGTTTTTT; cdr3_aa: CAITGTSGSGDTGELFF; clone_size: .; v_call: TRBV10-3; j_call: TRBJ2-2; d_call: TRBD2
cdr3_nt: TGTGCCAGCAGCTTAGCAGGGACAGGGCTCGCCAACGTCCTGACTTTC; cdr3_aa: CASSLAGTGLANVLTF; clone_size: once; v_call: TRBV7-9; j_call: TRBJ2-6; d_call: TRBD1